Each of the 2 T cell receptor beta chains below was sequenced from the same sample in a study of blood T cells in healthy people across ages. A second PCR of about 6 to 11 cycles used a sample-barcoded 5' primer and a J-beta primer mix. TCRdb called the 5' RACE reads again in MiXCR, with one record for every CDR3 protein. Of 1.4 million or so distinct CDR3 sequences listed, 42% are singletons. Sequencing used blood. The receptors shown here come from a woman younger than 35 in good health.

The chain employs TRBV5-8 and TRBJ1-4; D remains ambiguous. Germline values: CDR1 SGHTS, CDR2 YDEGEE. The CDR3 is 16 residues long. V gave up 0 bases and J gave up 0 bases, with 9 bases separating them. CDR3 loop: CASSLGQSATNEKLFF. CDR3 bases: TGTGCCAGCAGCTTGGGTCAGTCCGCAACTAATGAAAAACTGTTTTTT.

The chain couples TRBV2 to TRBJ2-7; 7 bases line up with TRBD2. Looked up from germline, CDR1 is SNHLY and CDR2 is FYNNEI. The CDR3 has 15 amino acids. Losses at the gene ends were 2 bases for V and 7 bases for J; bases not matched to a gene: 11. The CDR3 DNA follows: TGTGCCAGCAGTGAAATAGCGGGTACCTACAATGAGCAGTACTTC. The encoded protein is CASSEIAGTYNEQYF.